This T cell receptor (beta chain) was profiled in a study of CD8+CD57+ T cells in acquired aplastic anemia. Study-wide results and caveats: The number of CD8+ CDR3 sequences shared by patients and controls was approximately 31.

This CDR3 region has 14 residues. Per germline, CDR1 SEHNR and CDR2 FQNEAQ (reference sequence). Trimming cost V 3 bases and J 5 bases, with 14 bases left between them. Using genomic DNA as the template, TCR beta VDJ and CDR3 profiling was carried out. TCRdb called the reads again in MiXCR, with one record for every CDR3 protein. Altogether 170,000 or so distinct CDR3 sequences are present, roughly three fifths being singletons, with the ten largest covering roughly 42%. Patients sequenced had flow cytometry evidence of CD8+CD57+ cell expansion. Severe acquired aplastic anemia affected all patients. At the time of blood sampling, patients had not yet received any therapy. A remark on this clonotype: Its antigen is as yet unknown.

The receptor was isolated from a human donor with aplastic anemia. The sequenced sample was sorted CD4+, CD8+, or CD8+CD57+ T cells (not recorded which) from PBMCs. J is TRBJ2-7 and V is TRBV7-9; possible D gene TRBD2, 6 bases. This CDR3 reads CASSFTGVRDEQYF. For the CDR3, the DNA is TGTGCCAGCAGCTTTACGGGAGTTCGGGACGAGCAGTACTTC.